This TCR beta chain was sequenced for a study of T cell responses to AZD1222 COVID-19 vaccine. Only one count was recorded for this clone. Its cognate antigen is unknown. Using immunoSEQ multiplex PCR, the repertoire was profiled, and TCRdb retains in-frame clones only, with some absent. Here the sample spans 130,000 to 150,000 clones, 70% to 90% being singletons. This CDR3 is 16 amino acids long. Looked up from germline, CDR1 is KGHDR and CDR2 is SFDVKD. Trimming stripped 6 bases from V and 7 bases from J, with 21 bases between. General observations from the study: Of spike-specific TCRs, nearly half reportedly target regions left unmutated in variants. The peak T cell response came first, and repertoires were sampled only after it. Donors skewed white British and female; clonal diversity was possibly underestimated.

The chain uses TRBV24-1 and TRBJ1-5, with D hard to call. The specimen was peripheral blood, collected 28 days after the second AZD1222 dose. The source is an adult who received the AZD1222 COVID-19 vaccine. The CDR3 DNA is TGTGCCACCAGTTCCCGAACAGCGGCGGGAGGGCAGCCCCAGCATTTT. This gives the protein CATSSRTAAGGQPQHF.